The sequence of this TCR beta chain was determined in a study of blood T cells in healthy people across ages. Regarding the study as a whole: Possibly, changes in expanded clonotypes were confounded because donor CMV status was unknown. Researchers judged that diversity estimates from one million T cells fell short of true values.

A word on this clonotype: The antigen is unknown.

The use of a sample-barcoded 5' primer and a J-beta primer mix characterized a second PCR of about 7 to 12 cycles. Every cDNA molecule bore a tag from a template-switch adaptor containing 12 random nucleotides. TCRdb reprocessed the 5' RACE reads with MiXCR, giving one entry per CDR3 protein. The profile shows fewer than 900,000 distinct CDR3 sequences, around half of them singletons. This receptor was obtained from a woman aged 60-75 years in good health. Sequenced material: blood.

This CDR3 reads CASNPPTGSYEQYF. DNA for the CDR3: TGTGCCAGCAACCCCCCGACCGGGAGCTACGAGCAGTACTTC. The rearrangement links TRBV28 to TRBJ2-7; D might be TRBD2 (6 bases). V lost 7 bases, J lost 3 bases, and 16 bases lay in between. Germline-derived CDR1 and CDR2 are MDHEN and SYDVKM. The CDR3 is 14 residues long.